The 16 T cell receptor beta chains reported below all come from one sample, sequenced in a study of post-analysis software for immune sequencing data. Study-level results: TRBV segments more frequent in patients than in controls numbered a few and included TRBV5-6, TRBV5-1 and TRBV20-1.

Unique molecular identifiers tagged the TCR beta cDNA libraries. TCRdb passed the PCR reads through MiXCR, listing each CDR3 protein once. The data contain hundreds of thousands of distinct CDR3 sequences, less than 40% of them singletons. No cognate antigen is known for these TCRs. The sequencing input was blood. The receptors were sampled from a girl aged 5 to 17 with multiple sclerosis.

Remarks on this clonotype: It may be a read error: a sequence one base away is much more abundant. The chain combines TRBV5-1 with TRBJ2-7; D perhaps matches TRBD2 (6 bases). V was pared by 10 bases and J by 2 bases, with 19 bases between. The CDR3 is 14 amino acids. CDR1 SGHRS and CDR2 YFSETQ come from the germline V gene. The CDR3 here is CAQRWREGTYEQYF. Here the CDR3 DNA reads TGCGCCCAGCGGTGGCGGGAAGGAACCTACGAGCAGTACTTC. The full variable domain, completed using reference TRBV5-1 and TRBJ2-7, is KAGVTQTPRYLIKTRGQQVTLSCSPISGHRSVSWYQQTPGQGLQFLFEYFSETQRNKGNFPGRFSGRQFSNSRSEMNVSTLELGDSALYLCAQRWREGTYEQYFGPGTRLTVT.

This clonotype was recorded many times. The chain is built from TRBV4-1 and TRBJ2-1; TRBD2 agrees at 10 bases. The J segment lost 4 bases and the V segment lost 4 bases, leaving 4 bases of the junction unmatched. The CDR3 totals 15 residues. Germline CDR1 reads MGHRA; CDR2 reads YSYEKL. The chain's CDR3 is CASSPSGRVYNEQFF. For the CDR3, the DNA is TGCGCCAGCAGCCCGAGCGGGAGGGTTTACAATGAGCAGTTCTTC.

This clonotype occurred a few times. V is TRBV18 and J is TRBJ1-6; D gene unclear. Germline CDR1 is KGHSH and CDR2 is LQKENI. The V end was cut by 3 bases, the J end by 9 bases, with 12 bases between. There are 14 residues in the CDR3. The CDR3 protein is CASSPRELGSPLHF. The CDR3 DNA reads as TGTGCCAGCTCACCGAGGGAGTTGGGTTCACCCCTCCACTTT.

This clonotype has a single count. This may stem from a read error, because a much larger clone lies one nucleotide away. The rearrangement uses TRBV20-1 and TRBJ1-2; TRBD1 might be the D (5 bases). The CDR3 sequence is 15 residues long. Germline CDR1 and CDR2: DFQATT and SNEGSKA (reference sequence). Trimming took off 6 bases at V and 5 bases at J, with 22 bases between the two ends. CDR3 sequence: CSAYDVRQPSYGYTF. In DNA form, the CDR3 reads TGCAGTGCGTATGATGTCAGACAGCCAAGTTATGGCTACACCTTC.

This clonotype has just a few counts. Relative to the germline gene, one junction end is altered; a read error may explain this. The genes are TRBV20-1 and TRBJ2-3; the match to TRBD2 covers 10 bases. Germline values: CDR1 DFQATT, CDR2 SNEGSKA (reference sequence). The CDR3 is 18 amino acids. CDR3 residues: CSAPNPVSGGAETDMQYF. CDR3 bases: TGCAGTGCCCCCAACCCCGTAAGCGGGGGGGCAGAAACAGATATGCAGTATTTT.

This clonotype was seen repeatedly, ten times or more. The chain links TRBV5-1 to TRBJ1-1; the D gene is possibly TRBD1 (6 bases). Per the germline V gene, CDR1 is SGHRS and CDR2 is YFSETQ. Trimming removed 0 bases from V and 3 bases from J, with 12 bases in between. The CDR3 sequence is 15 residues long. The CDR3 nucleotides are TGCGCCAGCAGCTTGGTCTCCACAGGGCACACTGAAGCTTTCTTT. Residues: CASSLVSTGHTEAFF.

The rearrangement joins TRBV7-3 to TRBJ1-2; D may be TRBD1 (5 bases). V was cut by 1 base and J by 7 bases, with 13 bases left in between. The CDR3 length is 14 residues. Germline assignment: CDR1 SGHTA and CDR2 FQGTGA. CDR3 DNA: TGTGCCAGCAGCTTAATTGGAGGGGATAGTGGCTACACCTTC. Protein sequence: CASSLIGGDSGYTF.

The CDR3: CASRGGGGLRTQYF. The CDR3 DNA sequence: TGTGCCAGCAGGGGGGGAGGTGGCCTCAGGACCCAGTACTTC. This chain connects TRBV2 to TRBJ2-5; TRBD2 might be the D (6 bases). The germline V gene has CDR1 SNHLY and CDR2 FYNNEI. V was shortened by 6 bases and J by 7 bases, with 18 bases between the two germline ends. The CDR3 is 14 residues long. Based on the CDR3 plus reference TRBV2 and TRBJ2-5, the full variable domain is EPEVTQTPSHQVTQMGQEVILRCVPISNHLYFYWYRQILGQKVEFLVSFYNNEISEKSEIFDDQFSVERPDGSNFTLKIRSTKLEDSAMYFCASRGGGGLRTQYFGPGTRLLVL.

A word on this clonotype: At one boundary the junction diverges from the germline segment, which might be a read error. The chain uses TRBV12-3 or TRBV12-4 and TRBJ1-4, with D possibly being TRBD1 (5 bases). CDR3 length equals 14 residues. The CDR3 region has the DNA TGTGCCTGCAGTCCGGGGGACGGGGAGGAAAAACTGTTTTTT. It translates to CACSPGDGEEKLFF.

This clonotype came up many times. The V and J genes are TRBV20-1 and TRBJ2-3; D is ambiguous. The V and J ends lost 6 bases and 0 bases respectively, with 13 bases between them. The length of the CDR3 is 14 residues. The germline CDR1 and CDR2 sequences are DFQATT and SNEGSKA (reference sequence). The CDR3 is CSADYGVSTDTQYF. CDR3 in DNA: TGCAGTGCCGATTACGGTGTTAGCACAGATACGCAGTATTTT.

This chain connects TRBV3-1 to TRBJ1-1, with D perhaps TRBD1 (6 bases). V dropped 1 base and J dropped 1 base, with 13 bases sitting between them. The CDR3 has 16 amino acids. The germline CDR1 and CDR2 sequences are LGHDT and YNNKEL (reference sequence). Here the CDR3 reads CASSQGGARRNTEAFF. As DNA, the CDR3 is TGTGCCAGCAGCCAAGGGGGGGCCAGGAGGAACACTGAAGCTTTCTTT.

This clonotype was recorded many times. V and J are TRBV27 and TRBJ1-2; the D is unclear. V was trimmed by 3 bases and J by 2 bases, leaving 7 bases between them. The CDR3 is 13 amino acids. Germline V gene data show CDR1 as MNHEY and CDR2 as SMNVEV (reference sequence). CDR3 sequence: CASSFGVNYGYTF. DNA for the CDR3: TGTGCCAGCAGTTTTGGTGTCAACTATGGCTACACCTTC.

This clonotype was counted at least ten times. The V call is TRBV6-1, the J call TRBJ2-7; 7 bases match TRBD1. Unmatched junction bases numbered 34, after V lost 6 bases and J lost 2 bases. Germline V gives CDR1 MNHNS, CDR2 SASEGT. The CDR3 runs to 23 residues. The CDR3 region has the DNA TGTGCCAGCAGGGACAGGTCGATGAAGGAAGACACAGGAGAACCCAGACGACCCTACGAGCAGTACTTC. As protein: CASRDRSMKEDTGEPRRPYEQYF.

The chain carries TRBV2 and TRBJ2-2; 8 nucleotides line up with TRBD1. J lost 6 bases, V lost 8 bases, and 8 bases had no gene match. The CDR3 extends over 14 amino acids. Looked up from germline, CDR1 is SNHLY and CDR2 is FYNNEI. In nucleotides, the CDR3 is TGTGCCAGCGTGGACAGGGACTTCTCCGGGGAGCTGTTTTTT. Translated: CASVDRDFSGELFF.

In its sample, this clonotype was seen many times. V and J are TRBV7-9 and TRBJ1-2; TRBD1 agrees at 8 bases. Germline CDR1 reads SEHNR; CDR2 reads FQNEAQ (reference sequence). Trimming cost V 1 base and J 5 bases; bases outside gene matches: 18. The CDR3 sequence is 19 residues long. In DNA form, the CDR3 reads TGTGCCAGCAGCTTAGGGGGGACAGGCCGGACTCCAACCAATTATGGCTACACCTTC. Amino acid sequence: CASSLGGTGRTPTNYGYTF.

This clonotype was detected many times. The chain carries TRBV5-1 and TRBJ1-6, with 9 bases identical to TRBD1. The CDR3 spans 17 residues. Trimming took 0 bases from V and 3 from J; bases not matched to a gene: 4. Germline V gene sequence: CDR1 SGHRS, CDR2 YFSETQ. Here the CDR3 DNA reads TGCGCCAGCAGCTTGGCCTTGACAGGGGGCTATAATTCACCCCTCCACTTT. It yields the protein CASSLALTGGYNSPLHF.